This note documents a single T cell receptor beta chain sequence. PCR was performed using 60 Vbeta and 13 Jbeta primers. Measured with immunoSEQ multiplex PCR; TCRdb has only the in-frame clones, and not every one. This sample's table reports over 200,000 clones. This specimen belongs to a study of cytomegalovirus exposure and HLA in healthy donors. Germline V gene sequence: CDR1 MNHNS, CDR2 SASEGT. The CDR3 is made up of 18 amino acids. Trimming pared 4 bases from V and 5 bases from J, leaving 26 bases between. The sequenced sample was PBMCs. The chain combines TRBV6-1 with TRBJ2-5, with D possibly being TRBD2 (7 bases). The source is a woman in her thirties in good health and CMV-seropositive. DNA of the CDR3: TGTGCCAGCAGTGTCAATTGGGGGGGCCGGTTCCCGGGCGAGACCCAGTACTTC. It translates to CASSVNWGGRFPGETQYF.